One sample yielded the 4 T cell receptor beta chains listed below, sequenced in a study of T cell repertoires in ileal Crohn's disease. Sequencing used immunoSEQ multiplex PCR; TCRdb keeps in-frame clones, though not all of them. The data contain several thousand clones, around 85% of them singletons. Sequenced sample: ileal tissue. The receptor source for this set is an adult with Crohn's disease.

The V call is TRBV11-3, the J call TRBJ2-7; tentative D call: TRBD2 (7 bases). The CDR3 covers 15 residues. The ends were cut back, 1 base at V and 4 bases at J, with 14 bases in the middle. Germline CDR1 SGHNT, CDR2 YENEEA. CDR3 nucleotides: TGTGCCAGCAGCTTAGTCTGGCGGGGGACATACGAGCAGTACTTC. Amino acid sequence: CASSLVWRGTYEQYF. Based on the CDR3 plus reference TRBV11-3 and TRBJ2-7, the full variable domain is EAGVVQSPRYKIIEKKQPVAFWCNPISGHNTLYWYLQNLGQGPELLIRYENEEAVDDSQLPKDRFSAERLKGVDSTLKIQPAELGDSAVYLCASSLVWRGTYEQYFGPGTRLTVT.

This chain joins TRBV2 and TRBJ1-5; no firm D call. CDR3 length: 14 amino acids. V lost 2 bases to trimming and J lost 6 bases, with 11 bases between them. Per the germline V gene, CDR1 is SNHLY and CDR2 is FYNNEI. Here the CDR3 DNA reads TGTGCCAGCAGTGAACTTACAGTTGCTCAGCCCCAGCATTTT. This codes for CASSELTVAQPQHF.

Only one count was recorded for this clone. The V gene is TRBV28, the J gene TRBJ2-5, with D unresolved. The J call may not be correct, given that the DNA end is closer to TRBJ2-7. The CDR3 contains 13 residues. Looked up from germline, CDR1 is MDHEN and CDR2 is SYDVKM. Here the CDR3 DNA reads TGTGCCAGCAGTCCCGGAGTGCTCTACGAGCAGTACTTC. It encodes CASSPGVLYEQYF.

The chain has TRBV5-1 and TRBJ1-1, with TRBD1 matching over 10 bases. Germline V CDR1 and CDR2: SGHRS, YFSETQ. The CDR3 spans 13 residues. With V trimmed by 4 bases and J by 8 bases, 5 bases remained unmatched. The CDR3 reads CASSTGTGEEAFF. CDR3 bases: TGCGCCAGCAGCACCGGGACAGGGGAGGAAGCTTTCTTT.